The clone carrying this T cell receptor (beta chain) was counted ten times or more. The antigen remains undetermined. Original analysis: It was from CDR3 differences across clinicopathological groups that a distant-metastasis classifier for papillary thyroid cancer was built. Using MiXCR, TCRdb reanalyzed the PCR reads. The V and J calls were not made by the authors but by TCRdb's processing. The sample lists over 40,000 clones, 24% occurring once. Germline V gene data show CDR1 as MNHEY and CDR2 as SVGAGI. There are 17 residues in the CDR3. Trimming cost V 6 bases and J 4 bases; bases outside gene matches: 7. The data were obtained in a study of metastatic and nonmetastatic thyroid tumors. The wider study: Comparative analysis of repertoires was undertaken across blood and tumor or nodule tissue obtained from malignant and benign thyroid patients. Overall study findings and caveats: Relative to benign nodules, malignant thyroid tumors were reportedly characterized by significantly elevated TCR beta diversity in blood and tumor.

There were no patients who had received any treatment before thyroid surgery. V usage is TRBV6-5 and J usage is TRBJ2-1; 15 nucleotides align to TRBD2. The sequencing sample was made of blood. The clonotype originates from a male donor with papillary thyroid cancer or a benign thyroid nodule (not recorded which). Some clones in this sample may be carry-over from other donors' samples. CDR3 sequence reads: CASRVGTSGGIYNEQFF. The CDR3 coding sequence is TGTGCCAGCAGGGTCGGGACTAGCGGGGGGATATACAATGAGCAGTTCTTC.